The text below deals with one T cell receptor (beta chain). Its matching antigen is unknown. About 100,000 TCR templates per sample were assayed. TCRdb's table, derived via immunoSEQ multiplex PCR, lists solely in-frame clones and lacks some. The sample lists tens of thousands of clones; around 78% were seen once. The entry originates in a study of siplizumab effects on memory and regulatory T cells. Germline V lookup: CDR1 SNHLY, CDR2 FYNNEI. The CDR3 has 14 amino acids. With 8 bases clipped from V and 2 bases from J, the junction kept 7 bases outside the gene matches. Study results and limitations: Naive T cells apparently outstripped memory cells in diversity and seemed major alloresponse contributors. It was never confirmed that proliferating Tregs from siplizumab cultures were suppressive.

The chain links TRBV2 to TRBJ2-3; TRBD2 aligns across 7 bases. The source is a human donor in good health. The sequenced material came from memory CD4+ T cells sorted from blood. Here the CDR3 reads CASGRVGLTDTQYF. CDR3 in DNA: TGTGCCAGCGGGAGGGTAGGCCTCACAGATACGCAGTATTTT.